The sequence of this T cell receptor beta chain was determined in a study of neurological immune-mediated disorders. Study-level findings and limits: No sharing of CDR3 amino acid sequences was observed among expanded clones across subjects, suggesting private repertoires in all groups.

This clonotype appeared a few times. The antigen is not known. V lost 3 bases, J lost 2 bases, and 3 bases stayed unmatched. The CDR3 is 16 amino acids. From germline, CDR1 is SGHDN and CDR2 FVKESK. The making of cDNA relied on 5'RACE with 10-nucleotide random UMIs. TCRdb used MiXCR to reprocess the 5' RACE reads, holding one entry per CDR3 protein. Among 50,000 or so distinct CDR3 sequences listed, under 30% were seen once. The clonotype comes from a woman aged 65 to 85 in good health. This chain uses TRBV14 with TRBJ2-5; 13 bases agree with TRBD2. Sequenced sample: PBMCs. The CDR3 DNA reads TGTGCCAGCAGCCACAGGACTAGCGGGAGACAAGAGACCCAGTACTTC. This gives the protein CASSHRTSGRQETQYF. The whole variable domain, filled in from reference TRBV14 and TRBJ2-5, reads EAGVTQFPSHSVIEKGQTVTLRCDPISGHDNLYWYRRVMGKEIKFLLHFVKESKQDESGMPNNRFLAERTGGTYSTLKVQPAELEDSGVYFCASSHRTSGRQETQYFGPGTRLLVL.